The 20 T cell receptor beta chains presented below share a single source sample, sequenced in a study of T cell responses to AZD1222 COVID-19 vaccine. Clones were sequenced by immunoSEQ multiplex PCR, and TCRdb holds only the in-frame ones, with some missing. Of tens of thousands of clones detected, 92% appear once; the ten largest clones hold roughly 3.1%. The source was peripheral blood, collected 28 days after the second AZD1222 dose. These receptors were collected from an adult who received the AZD1222 COVID-19 vaccine.

The rearrangement links TRBV2 to TRBJ2-1, with TRBD2 as a possible D gene (6 bases). Germline V gives CDR1 SNHLY, CDR2 FYNNEI. There are 15 residues in the CDR3. With 1 base removed from V and 7 bases from J, the gap between germline ends came to 14 bases. DNA for the CDR3: TGTGCCAGCAGTGAAGGTGACGGGGGAAGAAATGAGCAGTTCTTC. It codes for CASSEGDGGRNEQFF.

The rearrangement uses TRBV18 and TRBJ2-7, with 7 bases matching TRBD1. Trimming took 3 bases from V and 3 from J; bases not matched to a gene: 11. The CDR3 runs to 16 residues. The germline CDR1 and CDR2 sequences are KGHSH and LQKENI. For the CDR3, the DNA is TGTGCCAGCTCACCCTCCCTCTCACAGGGGCTCTACGAGCAGTACTTC. As protein: CASSPSLSQGLYEQYF.

The chain joins TRBV4-3 to TRBJ2-3; no firm D call. The CDR3 is 15 residues long. CDR1 and CDR2 (germline): LGHNA, YSLEER. The V end was cut by 0 bases, the J end by 4 bases, with 11 bases between. CDR3 sequence (DNA): TGCGCCAGCAGCCAAGACGGAATAGCTTCAGATACGCAGTATTTT. Translated: CASSQDGIASDTQYF.

As for this clone: Other DNA sequences in this specimen translate into the identical CDR3. CDR3 bases: TGTGCCAGCAGTGGTACAGGGGGGGGGTATGGCTACACCTTC. Amino acids: CASSGTGGGYGYTF. V is TRBV2 and J is TRBJ1-2; 8 positions agree with TRBD1. Germline V CDR1 and CDR2: SNHLY, FYNNEI. V was clipped by 4 bases and J by 5 bases; unmatched bases: 6. CDR3 length equals 14 residues.

CDR3 region: CAISPDRGSYNEQFF. CDR3 sequence (DNA): TGTGCCATCAGCCCCGACAGAGGCTCCTACAATGAGCAGTTCTTC. The chain uses TRBV10-3 and TRBJ2-1, with D perhaps TRBD1 (5 bases). V dropped 6 bases and J dropped 0 bases, with 12 bases sitting between them. The germline V gene has CDR1 ENHRY and CDR2 SYGVKD. The CDR3 has 15 residues.

The gene calls are TRBV6-5 and TRBJ1-1; the D is unclear. This CDR3 contains 15 residues. CDR1 is MNHEY, CDR2 SVGAGI, per germline. With 0 bases removed from V and 5 bases from J, the gap between germline ends came to 13 bases. CDR3 bases: TGTGCCAGCAGTTACTCGACTCGGGGAGGGACTGAAGCTTTCTTT. Translated, it gives CASSYSTRGGTEAFF.

The rearrangement links TRBV7-9 to TRBJ1-2; a weak D match, TRBD1 (6 bases). V lost 5 bases, J lost 1 base, and 17 bases lay in between. Germline loops: CDR1 SEHNR, CDR2 FQNEAQ (reference sequence). The CDR3 has 16 amino acids. The CDR3 nucleotides are TGTGCCAGCAGCCGAGGGGGGCAGCTTATTAACTATGGCTACACCTTC. It yields the protein CASSRGGQLINYGYTF.

The chain has TRBV28 and TRBJ1-2, with D uncertain. From germline, CDR1 is MDHEN and CDR2 SYDVKM. V was trimmed by 7 bases and J by 2 bases, leaving 11 bases between them. CDR3 size: 13 residues. The CDR3 DNA is TGTGCCAGCATGATGGGGTGGAACTATGGCTACACCTTC. This encodes CASMMGWNYGYTF.

The genes are TRBV7-9 and TRBJ2-3; 9 bases are shared with TRBD1. The germline gives CDR1 SEHNR, CDR2 FQNEAQ (reference sequence). CDR3 length equals 17 residues. V dropped 2 bases and J dropped 3; count of bases not matched to a gene: 9. CDR3 amino acids: CASSLSGTGRSTDTQYF. In DNA, the CDR3 is TGTGCCAGCAGCTTATCCGGGACAGGGAGGTCGACAGATACGCAGTATTTT.

The genes are TRBV5-1 and TRBJ1-6, with TRBD1 as a possible D gene (5 bases). The germline V gene encodes CDR1 SGHRS and CDR2 YFSETQ. The CDR3 consists of 17 residues. V shed 4 bases and J shed 4 bases, with 18 bases lying between them. The CDR3, as DNA: TGCGCCAGCAGCCAAGAGCCTCGACAGCAGTATAATTCACCCCTCCACTTT. It is translated as CASSQEPRQQYNSPLHF.

The rearrangement joins TRBV21-1 to TRBJ1-5; TRBD1, the table's D call, was not compared with the DNA. TRBV21-1 is marked as a pseudogene. CDR3 size: 17 residues. The CDR3 loop is CASTTRTGAYSNQPQHF. The CDR3 bases are TGTGCCAGCACCACTAGGACAGGGGCCTATAGCAATCAGCCCCAGCATTTT.

This chain uses TRBV7-9 with TRBJ2-5; D gene unclear. The V end was cut by 3 bases, the J end by 1 base, with 3 bases between. This CDR3 region has 12 residues. From germline, CDR1 is SEHNR and CDR2 FQNEAQ (reference sequence). The CDR3 nucleotides read TGTGCCAGCAGCTTTTCCCAAGAGACCCAGTACTTC. Translating gives CASSFSQETQYF.

The chain is built from TRBV5-4 and TRBJ2-1, with D perhaps TRBD1 or TRBD2 (5 bases each). Trimming stripped 6 bases from V and 3 bases from J, with 16 bases between. The CDR3 covers 15 residues. CDR1 and CDR2 (germline): SGHNT, YYREEE (reference sequence). The CDR3 DNA reads TGTGCCAGCAAGGCCGGGACCGGTGTCTACAATGAGCAGTTCTTC. This codes for CASKAGTGVYNEQFF. Combining the CDR3 with reference TRBV5-4 and TRBJ2-1 gives the whole variable domain ETGVTQSPTHLIKTRGQQVTLRCSSQSGHNTVSWYQQALGQGPQFIFQYYREEENGRGNFPPRFSGLQFPNYSSELNVNALELDDSALYLCASKAGTGVYNEQFFGPGTRLTVL.

The chain joins TRBV4-3 to TRBJ2-7; 7 bases map to TRBD2. The CDR3 is 14 amino acids. V dropped 1 base and J dropped 2; count of bases not matched to a gene: 2. Germline CDR1 and CDR2: LGHNA and YSLEER. CDR3: CASSQGRGAYEQYF. The CDR3 nucleotides are TGCGCCAGCAGCCAAGGACGGGGGGCCTACGAGCAGTACTTC.

The V gene is TRBV7-2, the J gene TRBJ1-4; D gene ambiguous. V was trimmed by 0 bases and J by 11 bases, leaving 16 bases between them. Looked up from germline, CDR1 is SGHTA and CDR2 is FQGNSA. The CDR3 covers 15 residues. CDR3 in DNA: TGTGCCAGCAGCTTAGCGTCGGCAGCCCTCGAGAAACTGTTTTTT. This codes for CASSLASAALEKLFF.

The chain uses TRBV27 and TRBJ1-2, with D tentatively TRBD1 (5 bases). Trimming took off 6 bases at V and 1 base at J, with 12 bases between the two ends. CDR1 is MNHEY, CDR2 SMNVEV, per germline (reference sequence). The CDR3 loop spans 14 amino acids. The CDR3 region is CASSALGVNYGYTF. CDR3 nucleotides: TGTGCCAGCAGCGCCCTGGGGGTTAACTATGGCTACACCTTC.

The chain links TRBV7-8 to TRBJ1-1; 10 bases line up with TRBD1. This CDR3 region has 17 residues. The J segment lost 4 bases and the V segment lost 1 base, leaving 9 bases of the junction unmatched. The V gene's germline CDR1 is SGHVS and CDR2 FQNEAQ. The CDR3 nucleotides read TGTGCCAGCAGCTTAGGGGGACAGGGGCAGGGAGGCACTGAAGCTTTCTTT. Translated, it gives CASSLGGQGQGGTEAFF.

The chain links TRBV3-1 (or the pseudogene TRBV3-2) to TRBJ2-7; possibly TRBD2 for D (6 bases). CDR1 is LGHDT, CDR2 YNNKEL, per germline (reference sequence). V was pared by 0 bases and J by 1 base, with 10 bases between. The CDR3 contains 15 residues. CDR3 nucleotides: TGTGCCAGCAGCCAAGAGGGACTCAGATCCTACGAGCAGTACTTC. Protein: CASSQEGLRSYEQYF.

The gene calls are TRBV30 and TRBJ2-5; D remains unclear. The CDR3 has 12 amino acids. Germline V gives CDR1 GTSNPN, CDR2 SVGIG (reference sequence). V was trimmed by 8 bases and J by 5 bases, leaving 15 bases between them. The CDR3 DNA sequence: TGTGCCACCCGGCCCCAGGACGAGACCCAGTACTTC. Translating gives CATRPQDETQYF.

V and J are TRBV27 and TRBJ1-1; D perhaps matches TRBD1 (5 bases). The CDR3 length is 15 residues. V was shortened by 2 bases and J by 0 bases, with 10 bases between the two germline ends. Germline loops: CDR1 MNHEY, CDR2 SMNVEV (reference sequence). For the CDR3, the DNA is TGTGCCAGCAGTTTAAGGGCAGGGATGAACACTGAAGCTTTCTTT. Protein sequence: CASSLRAGMNTEAFF.